This T cell receptor (beta chain) was sequenced during a study of molecular identifiers for immune sequencing clone quantification. A CD8+CD4-CCR7+CD45RA+ phenotype served as the sorting definition for naive CD8 T cells. Trimming pared 0 bases from V and 5 bases from J, leaving 7 bases between. The germline V gene encodes CDR1 SGHVS and CDR2 FNYEAQ. This CDR3 spans 13 amino acids. TCRdb redid the calling of the PCR reads with MiXCR, one entry per CDR3 protein. The table shows approximately 97,000 distinct CDR3 sequences, with 30% to 45% occurring only once. The chain has TRBV7-6 and TRBJ2-5, with D hard to call. This TCR came from a human donor in good health. Some libraries in this study had Jurkat cell RNA spiked in. The sample comprised naive CD8+ T cells from blood, with Jurkat cell RNA spiked in. The subset is: FACS-sorted CD8+CD4-CCR7+CD45RA+ naive T cells. As DNA, the CDR3 is TGTGCCAGCAGCTTAGCAGGGCCCGAGACCCAGTACTTC. Amino acids: CASSLAGPETQYF.